Below are 16 T cell receptor beta chains sequenced from a single sample in a study of human T cells and chemical hapten exposure. Sample time point: patch test 3, about 24 weeks after DPC sensitization. Treatment in this sample: therapeutic diphenylcyclopropenone sensitization with weekly scalp DPC. TCRdb analysed the RACE reads with MiXCR anew, one entry per CDR3 protein. Of 150,000 to 200,000 distinct CDR3 sequences in the sample, about 30% were seen once. Sequencing was performed on whole blood, taken in connection with sensitization to the hapten diphenylcyclopropenone (DPC). The receptors originated from a woman in her late teens or twenties with alopecia areata. Some clones in this sample may be carry-over from other donors' samples.

This chain uses TRBV5-1 with TRBJ2-7, with TRBD1 identical over 9 bases. This CDR3 is 18 amino acids long. Per germline, CDR1 SGHRS and CDR2 YFSETQ. V gave up 1 base and J gave up 0 bases; unmatched junction bases: 11. The CDR3 reads CASSLWESTGQGSYEQYF. CDR3 in DNA: TGCGCCAGCAGCTTGTGGGAGAGTACGGGACAGGGCTCCTACGAGCAGTACTTC. Supplemented by reference TRBV5-1 and TRBJ2-7, the full variable domain reads KAGVTQTPRYLIKTRGQQVTLSCSPISGHRSVSWYQQTPGQGLQFLFEYFSETQRNKGNFPGRFSGRQFSNSRSEMNVSTLELGDSALYLCASSLWESTGQGSYEQYFGPGTRLTVT.

The chain recombines TRBV29-1 with TRBJ2-3; TRBD1 or TRBD2 may be the D gene (5 bases each). Germline V gene data show CDR1 as SQVTM and CDR2 as ANQGSEA. V lost 7 bases, J lost 3 bases, and 17 bases lay in between. This CDR3 spans 14 amino acids. CDR3 amino acids: CSGRVGGDTDTQYF. CDR3 sequence (DNA): TGCAGCGGCAGAGTTGGGGGAGATACAGATACGCAGTATTTT.

This clonotype appeared a few times. The chain employs TRBV11-3 and TRBJ2-3; the D gene is possibly TRBD1 (6 bases). V was clipped by 5 bases and J by 5 bases, with 11 bases between them. CDR1 is SGHNT and CDR2 is YENEEA in the germline V gene. This CDR3 is 13 amino acids long. This CDR3 is CASSVQGRDTQYF. In DNA form, the CDR3 reads TGTGCCAGCAGCGTCCAGGGGAGAGATACGCAGTATTTT.

V usage is TRBV9 and J usage is TRBJ1-6; no clear D. The CDR3 sequence is 14 residues long. V shed 0 bases and J shed 11 bases, with 12 bases lying between them. Germline assignment: CDR1 SGDLS and CDR2 YYNGEE. The DNA of the CDR3 is TGTGCCAGCAGCGTAGGGTTTTCGGTGGCACCCCTCCACTTT. As protein: CASSVGFSVAPLHF. The complete variable domain, with remaining parts taken from reference TRBV9 and TRBJ1-6, reads DSGVTQTPKHLITATGQRVTLRCSPRSGDLSVYWYQQSLDQGLQFLIQYYNGEERAKGNILERFSAQQFPDLHSELNLSSLELGDSALYFCASSVGFSVAPLHFGNGTRLTVT.

This rearrangement joins TRBV9 to TRBJ2-1; weak D call: TRBD2 (7 bases). V lost 0 bases, J lost 8 bases, and 15 bases lay in between. The CDR3 sequence is 15 residues long. Germline V CDR1 and CDR2: SGDLS, YYNGEE. CDR3 in amino acids: CASSVGGGAFDEQFF. The CDR3 DNA sequence: TGTGCCAGCAGCGTAGGGGGGGGGGCATTCGATGAGCAGTTCTTC. The whole variable domain, remainder taken from reference TRBV9 and TRBJ2-1, is DSGVTQTPKHLITATGQRVTLRCSPRSGDLSVYWYQQSLDQGLQFLIQYYNGEERAKGNILERFSAQQFPDLHSELNLSSLELGDSALYFCASSVGGGAFDEQFFGPGTRLTVL.

There are a few counts of this clonotype. The chain carries TRBV29-1 and TRBJ2-7; the match to TRBD1 covers 8 bases. Germline assignment: CDR1 SQVTM and CDR2 ANQGSEA. J lost 2 bases, V lost 6 bases, and 12 bases had no gene match. CDR3 length equals 15 residues. Here the CDR3 reads CSVHTGTGSTYEQYF. The CDR3 coding sequence is TGCAGCGTACACACCGGGACAGGATCGACCTACGAGCAGTACTTC.

The chain combines TRBV27 with TRBJ2-2; the match to TRBD1 covers 8 bases. CDR1 is MNHEY and CDR2 is SMNVEV in the germline V gene (reference sequence). The CDR3 is 13 residues long. Trimming removed 7 bases from V and 4 bases from J; junction bases left unmatched: 2. Here the CDR3 reads CASTDRGTGELFF. For the CDR3, the DNA is TGTGCCAGCACCGACAGGGGCACCGGGGAGCTGTTTTTT.

The V gene is TRBV7-2, the J gene TRBJ2-2; D remains ambiguous. Per germline, CDR1 SGHTA and CDR2 FQGNSA. The CDR3 runs 15 residues. The V end was cut by 5 bases, the J end by 2 bases, with 12 bases between. CDR3 sequence: CTSSAGGANTGELFF. The CDR3 nucleotides read TGTACCAGCAGCGCAGGTGGAGCAAACACCGGGGAGCTGTTTTTT.

The rearrangement joins TRBV3-1 to TRBJ1-2; D unresolved. The CDR3 consists of 12 residues. The V end was cut by 2 bases, the J end by 10 bases, with 11 bases between. CDR1 and CDR2 (germline): LGHDT, YNNKEL (reference sequence). The CDR3 sequence: CASSQRLLFYTF. CDR3 nucleotide sequence: TGTGCCAGCAGCCAACGTCTCCTTTTCTACACCTTC. Based on the CDR3 plus reference TRBV3-1 and TRBJ1-2, the full variable domain is DTAVSQTPKYLVTQMGNDKSIKCEQNLGHDTMYWYKQDSKKFLKIMFSYNNKELIINETVPNRFSPKSPDKAHLNLHINSLELGDSAVYFCASSQRLLFYTFGSGTRLTVV.

This clonotype is a singleton in its sample. The chain joins TRBV11-2 to TRBJ1-6, with D possibly being TRBD1 (6 bases). The germline V gene encodes CDR1 SGHAT and CDR2 FQNNGV. Trimming took off 1 base at V and 7 bases at J, with 11 bases between the two ends. This CDR3 contains 15 residues. CDR3 sequence: CASSLVTGSNSPLHF. The CDR3 nucleotides read TGTGCCAGCAGCTTAGTCACAGGGAGCAATTCACCCCTCCACTTT. The full variable domain, its missing parts supplied by reference TRBV11-2 and TRBJ1-6, is EAGVAQSPRYKIIEKRQSVAFWCNPISGHATLYWYQQILGQGPKLLIQFQNNGVVDDSQLPKDRFSAERLKGVDSTLKIQPAKLEDSAVYLCASSLVTGSNSPLHFGNGTRLTVT.

The sample holds a few counts of this clonotype. This chain links TRBV6-4 with TRBJ2-3; 9 bases agree with TRBD1. With 0 bases clipped from V and 2 bases from J, the junction kept 0 bases outside the gene matches. This CDR3 is built from 15 residues. Germline V gene sequence: CDR1 MRHNA, CDR2 SNTAGT. The CDR3 spells CASSDSQGATDTQYF. CDR3 DNA sequence: TGTGCCAGCAGTGACTCACAGGGGGCCACAGATACGCAGTATTTT.

The chain links TRBV4-2 to TRBJ2-7; possible D gene TRBD1, 5 bases. The V end lost 3 bases, the J end lost 2 bases, and 14 bases lay between the germline ends. The germline V gene has CDR1 LGHNA and CDR2 YNFKEQ. The CDR3 totals 15 residues. Here the CDR3 reads CASSHQGATTYEQYF. CDR3 nucleotides: TGTGCCAGCAGCCACCAAGGGGCTACAACCTACGAGCAGTACTTC.

This sequence joins TRBV6-6 and TRBJ2-7; a weak D match, TRBD2 (6 bases). CDR3 length: 13 amino acids. V gave up 2 bases and J gave up 4 bases, with 9 bases separating them. Germline V CDR1 and CDR2: MNHNY, SVGAGI (reference sequence). The CDR3 sequence: CASSYIGTYEQYF. CDR3 nucleotide sequence: TGTGCCAGCAGTTACATAGGGACTTACGAGCAGTACTTC.

This chain links TRBV6-1 with TRBJ2-2; 10 nucleotides match TRBD1. CDR1 and CDR2 from the germline V gene are MNHNS and SASEGT. The CDR3 is 14 residues long. V lost 6 bases and J lost 7; bases outside the gene matches: 5. CDR3 loop: CASSATGGIGELFF. CDR3 DNA sequence: TGTGCCAGCAGCGCGACAGGGGGCATCGGGGAGCTGTTTTTT.

The chain combines TRBV27 with TRBJ2-4, with D maybe TRBD1 (5 bases). From germline, CDR1 is MNHEY and CDR2 SMNVEV (reference sequence). The CDR3 extends over 18 amino acids. Trimming stripped 0 bases from V and 0 bases from J, with 15 bases between. The CDR3 is CASSLSRDWGVAKNIQYF. The CDR3 coding sequence is TGTGCCAGCAGTTTATCGCGCGACTGGGGCGTAGCCAAAAACATTCAGTACTTC.

A few counts support this clonotype. The chain is built from TRBV7-9 and TRBJ2-2, with D maybe TRBD1 (5 bases). V was pared by 0 bases and J by 1 base, with 6 bases between. The CDR3 has 15 amino acids. Germline lookup yields CDR1 SEHNR and CDR2 FQNEAQ (reference sequence). The CDR3, as DNA: TGTGCCAGCAGCTTAGCCCAGGGGAACACCGGGGAGCTGTTTTTT. This encodes CASSLAQGNTGELFF.